These 8 T cell receptor beta chains share one sample of origin, sequenced in a study of cytomegalovirus exposure and HLA in healthy donors. The study ran its PCR with 60 Vbeta and 13 Jbeta primers. Profiling relied on immunoSEQ multiplex PCR, and the TCRdb table lists in-frame clones only, not all of them. This table has 80,000 to 100,000 clones, 81% appearing once. Sequenced sample: PBMCs. The origin of the receptors is a human donor in good health.

This chain connects TRBV11-2 to TRBJ2-3; possible D gene TRBD2, 5 bases. The CDR3 contains 14 residues. V dropped 0 bases and J dropped 2 bases, with 6 bases sitting between them. The germline V gene encodes CDR1 SGHAT and CDR2 FQNNGV. CDR3 loop: CASSLERATDTQYF. In DNA form, the CDR3 reads TGTGCCAGCAGCTTAGAGAGGGCCACAGATACGCAGTATTTT.

The chain uses TRBV5-4 and TRBJ2-2; D unclear. The V end was cut by 4 bases, the J end by 4 bases, with 8 bases between. The CDR3 contains 13 residues. Germline values: CDR1 SGHNT, CDR2 YYREEE (reference sequence). The CDR3 reads CASSTMTTGELFF. In DNA form, the CDR3 reads TGTGCCAGCAGCACTATGACCACCGGGGAGCTGTTTTTT. The whole variable domain, remainder taken from reference TRBV5-4 and TRBJ2-2, is ETGVTQSPTHLIKTRGQQVTLRCSSQSGHNTVSWYQQALGQGPQFIFQYYREEENGRGNFPPRFSGLQFPNYSSELNVNALELDDSALYLCASSTMTTGELFFGEGSRLTVL.

The chain is built from TRBV5-8 and TRBJ1-5; 7 nucleotides line up with TRBD1. Per the germline V gene, CDR1 is SGHTS and CDR2 is YDEGEE. J was trimmed by 7 bases and V by 3 bases; bases with no gene match: 19. The CDR3 runs 18 residues. In DNA form, the CDR3 reads TGTGCCAGCAGCTCGGGAGCTAAGGGCAGGGGGGTTAGGCAGCCCCAGCATTTT. This sequence encodes CASSSGAKGRGVRQPQHF.

The gene calls are TRBV28 and TRBJ2-1; tentative D call: TRBD1 (7 bases). CDR1 MDHEN and CDR2 SYDVKM come from the germline V gene. The CDR3 extends over 14 amino acids. V gave up 7 bases and J gave up 4 bases, with 14 bases separating them. DNA for the CDR3: TGTGCCAGCACCCCAGGGGGGTCGTACAATGAGCAGTTCTTC. Protein sequence: CASTPGGSYNEQFF.

The chain links TRBV29-1 to TRBJ2-2, with 7 bases aligning to TRBD1. This CDR3 region has 14 residues. Germline lookup yields CDR1 SQVTM and CDR2 ANQGSEA. The junction had 6 bases not matched to a gene; V was cut back by 1 base and J by 7 bases. CDR3 sequence: CSVEVGRQGGELFF. DNA of the CDR3: TGCAGCGTTGAAGTGGGTCGACAGGGCGGGGAGCTGTTTTTT.

The V call is TRBV7-2, the J call TRBJ2-7; D might be TRBD2 (6 bases). Looked up from germline, CDR1 is SGHTA and CDR2 is FQGNSA. The ends were cut back, 5 bases at V and 2 bases at J, with 16 bases in the middle. CDR3 size: 15 residues. CDR3 in amino acids: CASSLNGGGTYEQYF. The CDR3 bases are TGTGCCAGCAGCCTTAACGGAGGCGGGACCTACGAGCAGTACTTC.

This chain connects TRBV2 to TRBJ2-1, with TRBD2 identical over 15 bases. Germline CDR1 is SNHLY and CDR2 is FYNNEI. V gave up 3 bases and J gave up 0 bases; unmatched junction bases: 9. The CDR3 covers 20 residues. CDR3 DNA sequence: TGTGCCAGCAGTGATTACGGACTAGCGGGGGGGCCCAGCTCCTACAATGAGCAGTTCTTC. This sequence encodes CASSDYGLAGGPSSYNEQFF. Using reference TRBV2 and TRBJ2-1 for the parts outside the CDR3, the full variable domain is EPEVTQTPSHQVTQMGQEVILRCVPISNHLYFYWYRQILGQKVEFLVSFYNNEISEKSEIFDDQFSVERPDGSNFTLKIRSTKLEDSAMYFCASSDYGLAGGPSSYNEQFFGPGTRLTVL.

The chain combines TRBV12-2 with TRBJ2-3; the DNA was not used to check the table's D call, TRBD2. TRBV12-2 represents a pseudogene. The CDR3 consists of 15 residues. Here the CDR3 reads CASRWSGGSTDTQYF. CDR3 nucleotide sequence: TGTGCAAGTCGCTGGAGCGGGGGAAGCACAGATACGCAGTATTTT.